This T cell receptor beta chain was found in a study of patients and donors after allogeneic stem cell transplantation. The CDR3 is made up of 14 amino acids. Trimming took 2 bases from V and 4 from J, leaving 12 bases between them. Per germline, CDR1 SQVTM and CDR2 ANQGSEA. Each CDR3 protein gets one entry after TCRdb re-called the RT-PCR reads with MiXCR. This table holds 150,000 to 250,000 distinct CDR3 sequences, less than 45% found once. This sequence joins TRBV29-1 and TRBJ1-5; D not certain. Sequencing was performed on blood, either unsorted or a sorted T cell fraction (not recorded which). The TCR comes from a human donor who was either an allogeneic HSCT recipient or a stem cell or donor lymphocyte infusion donor (not recorded which). It is not recorded whose cells these are; they may come from a transplant donor. DNA of the CDR3: TGCAGCGTTGAAACGGGGAACCCTAATCAGCCCCAGCATTTT. Amino acid sequence: CSVETGNPNQPQHF.